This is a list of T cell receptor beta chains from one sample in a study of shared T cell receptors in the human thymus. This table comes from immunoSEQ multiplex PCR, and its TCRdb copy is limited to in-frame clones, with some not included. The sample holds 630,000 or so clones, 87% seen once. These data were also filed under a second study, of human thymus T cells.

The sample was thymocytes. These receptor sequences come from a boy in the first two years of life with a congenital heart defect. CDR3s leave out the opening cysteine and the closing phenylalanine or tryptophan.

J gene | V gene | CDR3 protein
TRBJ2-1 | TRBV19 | ASSKLLAENSYNEQF
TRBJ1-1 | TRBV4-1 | ASSQEPTKDEDTEAF
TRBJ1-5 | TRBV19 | ASSLTWGDRAGQDQPQH
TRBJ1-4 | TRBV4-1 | ASSQSFGQLNEKLF
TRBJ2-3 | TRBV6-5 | ASSRGRGDTQY
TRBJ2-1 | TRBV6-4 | ASSDSGGRGGNEQF
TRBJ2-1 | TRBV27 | ASGVGTRRF
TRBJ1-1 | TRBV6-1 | ASSEALRGSTEAF
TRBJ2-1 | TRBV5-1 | ASSNGTGREYNEQF
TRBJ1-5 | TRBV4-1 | ASSQVRHFSNQPQH
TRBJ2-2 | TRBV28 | ASEGTINTGELF
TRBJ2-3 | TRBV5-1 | ASSHGLGDSGLADTQY
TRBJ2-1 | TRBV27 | ASRASGRPTEQF
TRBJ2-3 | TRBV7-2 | ASSYGHPRRGTQY
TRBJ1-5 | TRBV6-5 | ASSRGPGSNQPQH
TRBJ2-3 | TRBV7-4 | ASIGVVADTQY
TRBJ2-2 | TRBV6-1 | ASSWTFTGELF
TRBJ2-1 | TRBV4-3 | ASSQLAGVDEQF
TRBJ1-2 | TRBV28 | ASSPKGTGAYGYT
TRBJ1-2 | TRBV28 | ASSSLDRVQGYT
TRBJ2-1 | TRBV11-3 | ASSLSVGMYNEQF
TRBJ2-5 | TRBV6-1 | ASSEARYSGGEETQY